This TCR beta chain was found in a study of human T cells and chemical hapten exposure. Study details: TCR yields differed between samples (mainly from small differences in pooled library volume). Study-wide findings and caveats: With regard to DPC sensitization, TCRs above 1 in 1000 frequency did not change.

Comments on this clonotype: The target antigen is unknown.

The library labeled individual cDNA molecules by adding unique molecular identifiers to them. From the reads, TCRdb called clonotypes with MiXCR, one entry per CDR3 protein. The sample consists of about 2,300 distinct CDR3 sequences, about 60% of them appearing once. As for treatment: therapeutic diphenylcyclopropenone sensitization with weekly scalp DPC. The germline V gene has CDR1 SGHAT and CDR2 FQNNGV. Trimming took off 5 bases at V and 9 bases at J, with 14 bases between the two ends. The CDR3 has 12 residues. The chain recombines TRBV11-2 with TRBJ2-7; D is ambiguous. This TCR was recovered from an adult with alopecia areata. Some clones in this sample may be carry-over from other donors' samples. This table probably holds off-target reads from a library built for another chain. Sequenced material: whole blood, taken before DPC sensitization or 2, 6, or about 24 weeks after (not recorded which). In DNA form, the CDR3 reads TGTGCCAGCAGCCGAGCGAGGACGGTGCAGTACTTC. Translated, it gives CASSRARTVQYF.